The sequence of this TCR beta chain was determined in a study of cytomegalovirus exposure and HLA in healthy donors. Study observations and caveats: Per published accounts, TCR beta sequences correctly predicted the HLA-A and HLA-B alleles of most subjects.

This CDR3 is 13 amino acids long. V shed 0 bases and J shed 5 bases, with 7 bases lying between them. Germline-derived CDR1 and CDR2 are SGHAT and FQNNGV. Researchers ran the PCR with 60 Vbeta and 13 Jbeta primers. Assay used: immunoSEQ multiplex PCR; TCRdb lists only in-frame clones, some missing. The sample records over 150,000 clones, roughly 80% being singletons. Details on this clone: Its antigen is as yet unknown. In the same sample, other DNA sequences code for this CDR3.

Donors had nominal health at sampling but likely had unrecorded immune exposures. The chain combines TRBV11-2 with TRBJ1-2; D remains unclear. This receptor was taken from a woman in her fifties or sixties in good health and CMV-seronegative. Sequenced: PBMCs. CDR3 loop: CASSLDLEYGYTF. In DNA, the CDR3 is TGTGCCAGCAGCTTAGATCTCGAGTATGGCTACACCTTC.